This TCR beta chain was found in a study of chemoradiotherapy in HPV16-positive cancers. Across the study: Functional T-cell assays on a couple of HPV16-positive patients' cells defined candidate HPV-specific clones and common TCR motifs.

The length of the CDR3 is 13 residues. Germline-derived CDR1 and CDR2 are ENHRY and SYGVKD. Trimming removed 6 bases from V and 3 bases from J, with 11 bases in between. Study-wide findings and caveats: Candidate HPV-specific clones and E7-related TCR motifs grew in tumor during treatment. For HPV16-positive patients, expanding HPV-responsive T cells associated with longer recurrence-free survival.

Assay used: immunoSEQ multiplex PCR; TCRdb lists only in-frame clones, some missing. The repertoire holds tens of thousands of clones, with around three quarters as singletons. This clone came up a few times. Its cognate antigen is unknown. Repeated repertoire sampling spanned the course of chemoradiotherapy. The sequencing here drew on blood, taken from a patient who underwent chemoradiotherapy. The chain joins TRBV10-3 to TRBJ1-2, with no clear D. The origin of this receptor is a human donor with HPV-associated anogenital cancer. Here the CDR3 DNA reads TGTGCCATCAGGGCCCAGGACTACTATGGCTACACCTTC. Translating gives CAIRAQDYYGYTF.